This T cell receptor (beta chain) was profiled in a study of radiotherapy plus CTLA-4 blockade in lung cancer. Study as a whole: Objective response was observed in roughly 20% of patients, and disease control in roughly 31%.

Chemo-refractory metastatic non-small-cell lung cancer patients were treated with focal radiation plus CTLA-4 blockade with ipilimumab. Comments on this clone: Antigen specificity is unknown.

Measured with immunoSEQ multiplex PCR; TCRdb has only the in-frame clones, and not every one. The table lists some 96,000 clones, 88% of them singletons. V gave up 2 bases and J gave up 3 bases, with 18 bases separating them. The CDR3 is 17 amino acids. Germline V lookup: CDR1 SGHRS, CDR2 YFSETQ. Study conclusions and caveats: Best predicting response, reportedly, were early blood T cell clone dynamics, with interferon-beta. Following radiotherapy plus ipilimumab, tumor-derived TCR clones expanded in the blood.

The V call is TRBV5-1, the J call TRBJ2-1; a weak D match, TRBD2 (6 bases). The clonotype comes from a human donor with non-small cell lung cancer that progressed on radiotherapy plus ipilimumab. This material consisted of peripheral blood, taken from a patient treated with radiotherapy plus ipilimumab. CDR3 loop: CASSFPMEGPFYNEQFF. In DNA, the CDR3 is TGCGCCAGCAGCTTCCCCATGGAGGGGCCCTTCTACAATGAGCAGTTCTTC.